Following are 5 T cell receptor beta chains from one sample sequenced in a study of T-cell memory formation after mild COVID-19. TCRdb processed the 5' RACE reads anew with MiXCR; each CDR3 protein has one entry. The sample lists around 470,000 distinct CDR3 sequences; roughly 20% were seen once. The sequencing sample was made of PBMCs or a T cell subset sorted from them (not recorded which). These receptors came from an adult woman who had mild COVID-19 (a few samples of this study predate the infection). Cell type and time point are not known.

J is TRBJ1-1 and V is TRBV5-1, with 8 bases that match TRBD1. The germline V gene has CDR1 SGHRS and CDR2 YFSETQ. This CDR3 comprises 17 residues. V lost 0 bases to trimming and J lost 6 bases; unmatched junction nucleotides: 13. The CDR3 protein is CASSLGTGTGGIAEAFF. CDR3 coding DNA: TGCGCCAGCAGCTTGGGTACCGGGACAGGTGGCATCGCTGAAGCTTTCTTT.

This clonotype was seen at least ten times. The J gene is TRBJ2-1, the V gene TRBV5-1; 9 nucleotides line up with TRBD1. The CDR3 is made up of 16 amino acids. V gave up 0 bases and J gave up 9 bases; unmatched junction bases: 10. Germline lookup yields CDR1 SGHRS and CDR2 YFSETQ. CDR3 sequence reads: CASSLGHRTGDPEQFF. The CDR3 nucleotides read TGCGCCAGCAGCTTGGGTCACCGGACAGGGGACCCTGAGCAGTTCTTC.

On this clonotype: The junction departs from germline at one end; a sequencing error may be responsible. CDR3 coding DNA: TGTGCCAGAAGTGAGCGGGTGATGAACACTGAAGCTTTCTTT. Amino acids: CARSERVMNTEAFF. This chain uses TRBV6-1 with TRBJ1-1; D is uncertain. CDR1 and CDR2 from the germline V gene are MNHNS and SASEGT. CDR3 size: 14 residues.

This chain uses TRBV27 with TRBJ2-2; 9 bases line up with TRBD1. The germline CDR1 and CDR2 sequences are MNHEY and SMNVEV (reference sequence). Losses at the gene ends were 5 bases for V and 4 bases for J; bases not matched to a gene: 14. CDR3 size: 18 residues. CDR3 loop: CASSPLQGASKGTGELFF. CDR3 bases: TGTGCCAGCAGTCCGCTACAGGGGGCGTCGAAGGGCACCGGGGAGCTGTTTTTT.

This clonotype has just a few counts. This CDR3 is CASSKWEGTDEAFF. As DNA, the CDR3 is TGTGCCAGCAGCAAATGGGAGGGGACGGATGAAGCTTTCTTT. The gene calls are TRBV12-3 or TRBV12-4 and TRBJ1-1; maybe TRBD1 (5 bases). There are 14 residues in the CDR3. Between the trimmed V and J ends, which lost 6 bases and 7 bases, there was a span of 18 bases.